The 7 T cell receptor beta chains below all came from one sample that was sequenced in a study of T cell repertoires in cytomegalovirus infection. TCRdb redid the calling of the reads with MiXCR, one entry per CDR3 protein. This table holds approximately 990,000 distinct CDR3 sequences, approximately 32% found once. Their specific antigens are unknown. The input for sequencing was cultured CD8+ T cells from PBMCs, taken from culture after CMV antigen stimulation. The receptors were gathered from a human donor in good health (CMV status not recorded). Some clones in this sample may be carry-over from other donors' samples.

The table lists this clonotype with many counts. V usage is TRBV7-8 and J usage is TRBJ2-3, with D maybe TRBD2 (7 bases). Germline-derived CDR1 and CDR2 are SGHVS and FQNEAQ. Trimming stripped 5 bases from V and 5 bases from J, with 17 bases between. The CDR3 is made up of 15 amino acids. CDR3 sequence (DNA): TGTGCCAGCAGCCCCCTCGACGGGGGGCAAGATACGCAGTATTTT. Protein: CASSPLDGGQDTQYF.

This clonotype was recorded many times. V is TRBV7-2 and J is TRBJ1-2, with no clear D. The germline CDR1 and CDR2 sequences are SGHTA and FQGNSA. The CDR3 spans 11 residues. The ends were cut back, 8 bases at V and 10 bases at J, with 14 bases in the middle. The CDR3 DNA is TGTGCCAGCGAAGGAGAATCTAACTACACCTTC. It is translated as CASEGESNYTF.

This clonotype was seen many times. V gene TRBV12-3 or TRBV12-4 combines with J gene TRBJ2-1; D is uncertain. V was clipped by 5 bases and J by 6 bases, with 8 bases between them. This CDR3 region has 12 residues. The CDR3 loop reads CASSPLLNEQFF. The CDR3 DNA is TGTGCCAGCAGTCCCCTGCTCAATGAGCAGTTCTTC.

This chain links TRBV6-4 with TRBJ1-1; the D is unclear. Trimming took 2 bases from V and 3 from J, leaving 7 bases between them. The CDR3 covers 13 residues. CDR1 is MRHNA and CDR2 is SNTAGT in the germline V gene. The CDR3, as DNA: TGTGCCAGCAGTGACGCTGCTTACACTGAAGCTTTCTTT. This gives the protein CASSDAAYTEAFF.

This chain connects TRBV6-5 to TRBJ1-2; unclear D gene. Trimming cost V 0 bases and J 3 bases, with 14 bases left between them. The CDR3 is made up of 16 amino acids. Germline assignment: CDR1 MNHEY and CDR2 SVGAGI. This CDR3 is CASSYSKAVNYYGYTF. CDR3 coding DNA: TGTGCCAGCAGTTACTCGAAAGCGGTCAATTACTATGGCTACACCTTC.

Details on this clonotype: A much larger clone sits a single nucleotide away, making a read error possible. V and J are TRBV7-2 and TRBJ1-5; the D gene is possibly TRBD1 (5 bases). Germline V gene sequence: CDR1 SGHTA, CDR2 FQGNSA. This CDR3 comprises 20 residues. V shed 0 bases and J shed 1 base, with 22 bases lying between them. CDR3 amino acids: CASSLAGFKGIFKSNQPQHF. CDR3 sequence (DNA): TGTGCCAGCAGCTTAGCGGGTTTTAAGGGGATCTTTAAAAGCAATCAGCCCCAGCATTTT.

This clonotype was seen many times. V is TRBV27 and J is TRBJ2-7, with D perhaps assigned TRBD1 or TRBD2 (6 bases each). CDR3 length: 15 residues. Trimming removed 4 bases at V and 2 bases at J, with 15 bases between. CDR1 MNHEY and CDR2 SMNVEV come from the germline V gene (reference sequence). The CDR3, as DNA: TGTGCCAGCAGTTCCCGGGGGCCCTCGGCCTACGAGCAGTACTTC. It yields the protein CASSSRGPSAYEQYF.